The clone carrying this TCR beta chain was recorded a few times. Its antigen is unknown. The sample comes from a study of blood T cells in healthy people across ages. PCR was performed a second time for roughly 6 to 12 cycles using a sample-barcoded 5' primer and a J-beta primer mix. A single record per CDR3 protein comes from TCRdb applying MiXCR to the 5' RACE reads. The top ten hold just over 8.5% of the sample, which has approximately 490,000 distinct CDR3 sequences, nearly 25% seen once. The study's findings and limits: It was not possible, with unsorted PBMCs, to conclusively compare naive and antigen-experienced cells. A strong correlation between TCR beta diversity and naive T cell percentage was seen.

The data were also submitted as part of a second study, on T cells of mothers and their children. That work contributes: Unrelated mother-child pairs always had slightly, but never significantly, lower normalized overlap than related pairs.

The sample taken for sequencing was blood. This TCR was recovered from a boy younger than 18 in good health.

For the CDR3, the DNA is TGTGCCAGCAGCGAGGGGGGTGCGACAGGGGGAAAACTGTTTTTT. Translated: CASSEGGATGGKLFF. The rearrangement uses TRBV9 and TRBJ1-4; 9 bases map to TRBD1. V lost 3 bases and J lost 10; bases outside the gene matches: 10. Germline assignment: CDR1 SGDLS and CDR2 YYNGEE. This CDR3 contains 15 residues. Full variable domain (rest looked up from reference TRBV9 and TRBJ1-4): DSGVTQTPKHLITATGQRVTLRCSPRSGDLSVYWYQQSLDQGLQFLIQYYNGEERAKGNILERFSAQQFPDLHSELNLSSLELGDSALYFCASSEGGATGGKLFFGSGTQLSVL.